The present entry profiles one TCR beta chain with its context. This record belongs to a study of technical replicates of blood from a few donors. TCRdb's copy holds only in-frame clones and misses some; the assay was immunoSEQ multiplex PCR. The sample consists of more than 65,000 clones, approximately 93% of them appearing once. This clonotype was sampled from a human donor in good health. The specimen sequenced was T cells isolated from PBMCs.

Here the CDR3 DNA reads TGTGCCAGCAGTTTACTTCTCCAGGGGGTAAATCAGCCCCAGCATTTT. This codes for CASSLLLQGVNQPQHF. J is TRBJ1-5 and V is TRBV28; 7 nucleotides match TRBD1. Losses at the gene ends were 2 bases for V and 4 bases for J; bases not matched to a gene: 8. Germline CDR1 MDHEN, CDR2 SYDVKM. This CDR3 is built from 16 residues.